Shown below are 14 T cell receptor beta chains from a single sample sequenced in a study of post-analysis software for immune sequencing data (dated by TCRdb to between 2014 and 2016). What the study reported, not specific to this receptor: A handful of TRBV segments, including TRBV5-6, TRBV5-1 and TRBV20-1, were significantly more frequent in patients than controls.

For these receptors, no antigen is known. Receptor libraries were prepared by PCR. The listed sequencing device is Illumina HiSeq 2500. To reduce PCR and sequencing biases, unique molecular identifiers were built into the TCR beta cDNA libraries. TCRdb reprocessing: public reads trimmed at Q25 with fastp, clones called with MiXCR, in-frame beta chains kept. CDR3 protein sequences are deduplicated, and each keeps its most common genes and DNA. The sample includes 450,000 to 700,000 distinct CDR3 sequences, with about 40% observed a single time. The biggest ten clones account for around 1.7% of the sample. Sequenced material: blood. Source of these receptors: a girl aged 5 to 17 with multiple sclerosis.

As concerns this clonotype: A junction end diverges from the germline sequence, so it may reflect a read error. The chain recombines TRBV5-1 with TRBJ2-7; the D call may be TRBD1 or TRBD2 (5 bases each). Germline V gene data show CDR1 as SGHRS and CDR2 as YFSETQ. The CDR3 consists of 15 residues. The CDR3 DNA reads TGTGCCAGCAGCTTAGGCACAGGACTGACCTACGAGCAGTACTTC. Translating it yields CASSLGTGLTYEQYF.

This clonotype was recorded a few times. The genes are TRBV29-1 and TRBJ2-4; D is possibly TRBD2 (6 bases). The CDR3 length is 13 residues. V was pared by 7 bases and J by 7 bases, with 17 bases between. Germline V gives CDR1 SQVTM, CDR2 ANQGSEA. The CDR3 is CSAEGRAGNIQYF. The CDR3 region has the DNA TGCAGCGCCGAAGGCAGGGCGGGGAACATTCAGTACTTC.

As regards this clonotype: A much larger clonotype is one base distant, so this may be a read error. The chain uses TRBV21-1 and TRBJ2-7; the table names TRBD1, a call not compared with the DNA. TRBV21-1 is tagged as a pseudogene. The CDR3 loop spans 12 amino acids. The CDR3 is CASKRDSYEQYF. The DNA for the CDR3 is TGTGCCAGCAAACGGGACAGCTACGAGCAGTACTTC.

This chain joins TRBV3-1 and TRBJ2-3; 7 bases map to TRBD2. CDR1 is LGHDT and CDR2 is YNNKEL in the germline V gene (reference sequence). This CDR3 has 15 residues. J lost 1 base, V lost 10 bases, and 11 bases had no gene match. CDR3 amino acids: CAIHRGGGRTDTQYF. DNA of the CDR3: TGTGCCATACACAGAGGCGGGGGTCGCACAGATACGCAGTATTTT.

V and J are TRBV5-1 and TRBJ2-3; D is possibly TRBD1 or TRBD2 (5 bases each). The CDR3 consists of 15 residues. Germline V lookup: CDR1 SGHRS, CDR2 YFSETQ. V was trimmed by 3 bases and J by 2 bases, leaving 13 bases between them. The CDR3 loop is CASSWAGTVTDTQYF. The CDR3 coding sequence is TGCGCCAGCAGCTGGGCCGGGACCGTCACAGATACGCAGTATTTT.

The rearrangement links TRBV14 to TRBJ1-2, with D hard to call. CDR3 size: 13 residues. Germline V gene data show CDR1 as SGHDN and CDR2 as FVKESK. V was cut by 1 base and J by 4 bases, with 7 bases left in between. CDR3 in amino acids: CASSQGYIYGYTF. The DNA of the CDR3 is TGTGCCAGCAGCCAAGGCTACATCTATGGCTACACCTTC.

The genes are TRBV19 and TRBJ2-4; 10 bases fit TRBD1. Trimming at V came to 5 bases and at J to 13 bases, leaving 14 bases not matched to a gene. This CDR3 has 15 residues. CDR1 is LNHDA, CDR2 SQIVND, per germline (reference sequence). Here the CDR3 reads CASSSPGQGQREQYF. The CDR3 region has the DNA TGTGCCAGTAGTTCACCGGGACAGGGGCAGCGGGAGCAGTACTTC.

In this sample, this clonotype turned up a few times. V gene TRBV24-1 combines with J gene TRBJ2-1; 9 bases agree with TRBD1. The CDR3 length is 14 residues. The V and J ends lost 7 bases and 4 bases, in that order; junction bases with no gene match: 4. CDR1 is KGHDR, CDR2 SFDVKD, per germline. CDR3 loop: CATSPGTGYNEQFF. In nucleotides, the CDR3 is TGTGCCACCAGCCCCGGGACAGGGTACAATGAGCAGTTCTTC.

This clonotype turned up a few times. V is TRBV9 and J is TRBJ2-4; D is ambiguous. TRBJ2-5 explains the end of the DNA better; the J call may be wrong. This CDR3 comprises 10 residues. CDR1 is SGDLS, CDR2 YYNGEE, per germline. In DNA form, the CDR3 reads TGTGCCAGCAATGGGGAGACCCAGTACTTC. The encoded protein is CASNGETQYF.

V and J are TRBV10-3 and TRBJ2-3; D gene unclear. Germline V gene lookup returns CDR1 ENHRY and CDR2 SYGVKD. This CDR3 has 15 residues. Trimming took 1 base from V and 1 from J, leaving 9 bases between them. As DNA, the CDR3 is TGTGCCATCAGTGAGTTGACCGTGGGCACAGATACGCAGTATTTT. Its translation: CAISELTVGTDTQYF.

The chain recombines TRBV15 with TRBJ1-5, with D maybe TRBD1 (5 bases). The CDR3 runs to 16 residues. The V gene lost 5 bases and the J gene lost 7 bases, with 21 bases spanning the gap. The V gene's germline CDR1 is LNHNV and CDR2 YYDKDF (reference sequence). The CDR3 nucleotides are TGTGCCACCAGCCAAGGGTGGGAAAATCGGGGGCAGCCCCAGCATTTT. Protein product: CATSQGWENRGQPQHF.

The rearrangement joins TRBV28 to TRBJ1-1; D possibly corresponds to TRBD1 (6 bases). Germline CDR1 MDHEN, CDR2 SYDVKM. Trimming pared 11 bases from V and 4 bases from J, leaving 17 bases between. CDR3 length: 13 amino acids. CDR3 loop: CAGILGGRTEAFF. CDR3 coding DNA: TGTGCCGGCATCCTGGGGGGGCGCACTGAAGCTTTCTTT.

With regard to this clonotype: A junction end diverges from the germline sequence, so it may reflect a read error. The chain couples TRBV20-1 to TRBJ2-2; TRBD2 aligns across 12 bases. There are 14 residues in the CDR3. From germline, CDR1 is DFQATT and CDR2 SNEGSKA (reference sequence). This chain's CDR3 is CSALAGGSTGERFF. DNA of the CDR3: TGCAGTGCTCTAGCGGGAGGGTCCACCGGGGAGCGGTTTTTT.

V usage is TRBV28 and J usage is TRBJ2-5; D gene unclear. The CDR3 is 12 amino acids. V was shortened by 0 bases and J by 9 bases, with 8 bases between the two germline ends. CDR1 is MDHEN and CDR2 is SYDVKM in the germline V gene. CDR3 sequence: CASSLWERPQYF. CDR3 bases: TGTGCCAGCAGTTTATGGGAGCGACCCCAGTACTTC.